The 22 T cell receptor beta chains below all came from one sample that was sequenced in a study of PD-L1 blockade in urothelial cancer. Sequencing was performed with immunoSEQ multiplex PCR; in TCRdb, only in-frame clones are kept and a portion is missing. Found here are about 57,000 clones, around 81% of them singletons; the top ten hold more than 5.5%. Regarding time point: pretreatment peripheral blood. Material: PBMCs, obtained around atezolizumab (anti-PD-L1) treatment. These receptors were obtained from a man between 65 and 85 years old with urothelial cancer.

The V and J genes are TRBV27 and TRBJ1-1; D is unresolved. The CDR3 is 15 residues long. Between the trimmed V and J ends, which lost 3 bases and 1 base, there was a span of 12 bases. Looked up from germline, CDR1 is MNHEY and CDR2 is SMNVEV (reference sequence). CDR3 amino acids: CASSFSLPGNTEAFF. The CDR3 bases are TGTGCCAGCAGTTTCTCGCTGCCAGGGAACACTGAAGCTTTCTTT.

The chain carries TRBV11-2 and TRBJ1-1; a possible D gene is TRBD1 (5 bases). The CDR3 has 13 amino acids. Germline lookup yields CDR1 SGHAT and CDR2 FQNNGV. Between the trimmed V and J ends, which lost 4 bases and 3 bases, there was a span of 9 bases. This CDR3 reads CASSYGGYTEAFF. The CDR3 DNA follows: TGTGCCAGCAGCTACGGGGGATACACTGAAGCTTTCTTT.

The chain is built from TRBV6-5 and TRBJ2-1; D unclear. Germline values: CDR1 MNHEY, CDR2 SVGAGI. The CDR3 sequence is 12 residues long. V lost 0 bases to trimming and J lost 7 bases, with 4 bases between them. CDR3 sequence: CASSYSRNEQFF. CDR3 sequence (DNA): TGTGCCAGCAGTTACTCGAGGAATGAGCAGTTCTTC.

The chain links TRBV27 to TRBJ2-2; D not certain. CDR1 MNHEY and CDR2 SMNVEV come from the germline V gene (reference sequence). This CDR3 has 13 residues. Trimming took off 2 bases at V and 7 bases at J, with 8 bases between the two ends. CDR3 protein: CASSLMRNGELFF. The CDR3 DNA is TGTGCCAGCAGTTTAATGCGGAACGGGGAGCTGTTTTTT.

This chain connects TRBV4-3 to TRBJ2-7; TRBD2 matches 9 bases. CDR1 is LGHNA, CDR2 YSLEER, per germline. After removal of 0 bases from V and 11 bases from J, the junction contained 8 bases not matched to a gene. The CDR3 spans 14 residues. The CDR3 coding sequence is TGCGCCAGCAGCCAAGATCAGACTAGCGGTGGGAAGTACTTC. Translating gives CASSQDQTSGGKYF.

V gene TRBV5-1 combines with J gene TRBJ2-7; 7 bases match TRBD1. Unmatched junction bases numbered 2, after V lost 0 bases and J lost 5 bases. This CDR3 region has 13 residues. Germline values: CDR1 SGHRS, CDR2 YFSETQ. In nucleotides, the CDR3 is TGCGCCAGCAGCTTGGACAGGGGCCACGAGCAGTACTTC. Its protein product is CASSLDRGHEQYF.

The chain couples TRBV6-1 to TRBJ2-3; 7 bases map to TRBD2. The J segment lost 1 base and the V segment lost 1 base, leaving 5 bases of the junction unmatched. Germline CDR1 reads MNHNS; CDR2 reads SASEGT. This CDR3 is built from 16 residues. CDR3 region: CASSEDLAVGTDTQYF. In nucleotides, the CDR3 is TGTGCCAGCAGTGAAGATCTAGCGGTAGGCACAGATACGCAGTATTTT.

The chain links TRBV11-2 to TRBJ2-3, with D possibly matching TRBD2 (5 bases). Germline V gives CDR1 SGHAT, CDR2 FQNNGV. This CDR3 has 14 residues. The ends were cut back, 7 bases at V and 2 bases at J, with 13 bases in the middle. CDR3 protein: CASTETGNTDTQYF. Here the CDR3 DNA reads TGTGCCAGCACGGAGACGGGAAACACAGATACGCAGTATTTT.

The chain joins TRBV5-6 to TRBJ2-7, with TRBD2 matching 9 bases. This CDR3 spans 16 amino acids. The ends lost 0 bases at V and 0 bases at J; junction bases unmatched: 4. Germline V gives CDR1 SGHDT, CDR2 YYEEEE. CDR3 sequence: CASSLGLAELSYEQYF. The CDR3 bases are TGTGCCAGCAGCTTGGGACTAGCGGAACTCTCCTACGAGCAGTACTTC.

This clone was counted a single time. V and J are TRBV7-9 and TRBJ1-2; D ambiguous. The CDR3 has 13 amino acids. V lost 0 bases and J 7 bases, leaving 9 bases between the germline ends. Germline-derived CDR1 and CDR2 are SEHNR and FQNEAQ (reference sequence). The CDR3 region is CASSLAGGVGYTF. CDR3 in DNA: TGTGCCAGCAGCTTAGCGGGCGGGGTTGGCTACACCTTC.

The chain recombines TRBV30 with TRBJ2-3; D might be TRBD2 (5 bases). CDR1 GTSNPN and CDR2 SVGIG come from the germline V gene (reference sequence). This CDR3 is 14 amino acids long. Trimming left V 1 base short and J 0 bases short, with 8 bases between. The DNA of the CDR3 is TGTGCCTGGAGTGGAGGGCCTAGCACAGATACGCAGTATTTT. This translates into CAWSGGPSTDTQYF.

This clone was detected only once. The rearrangement uses TRBV6-5 and TRBJ1-2, with D possibly matching TRBD1 (6 bases). Trimming took off 7 bases at V and 4 bases at J, with 16 bases between the two ends. The germline CDR1 and CDR2 sequences are MNHEY and SVGAGI. This CDR3 spans 14 amino acids. The CDR3 spells CASTRGRNGYGYTF. The CDR3 DNA sequence: TGTGCCAGCACAAGGGGGAGAAACGGCTATGGCTACACCTTC.

The CDR3 region has the DNA TGTGCCAGCAGCTCCTCATTAAGGGACAGCTATGGCTACACCTTC. Its protein product is CASSSSLRDSYGYTF. The gene calls are TRBV9 and TRBJ1-2; 7 bases are shared with TRBD1. This CDR3 spans 15 amino acids. With V trimmed by 4 bases and J by 4 bases, 10 bases remained unmatched. Germline V gene lookup returns CDR1 SGDLS and CDR2 YYNGEE.

The rearrangement uses TRBV11-3 and TRBJ2-6; a possible D gene is TRBD2 (6 bases). Germline lookup yields CDR1 SGHNT and CDR2 YENEEA. The CDR3 runs to 16 residues. V was clipped by 0 bases and J by 4 bases, with 10 bases between them. The CDR3 reads CASSLDLRGGANVLTF. CDR3 nucleotides: TGTGCCAGCAGCTTAGATTTACGGGGGGGGGCCAACGTCCTGACTTTC. The full variable domain, its missing parts supplied by reference TRBV11-3 and TRBJ2-6, is EAGVVQSPRYKIIEKKQPVAFWCNPISGHNTLYWYLQNLGQGPELLIRYENEEAVDDSQLPKDRFSAERLKGVDSTLKIQPAELGDSAVYLCASSLDLRGGANVLTFGAGSRLTVL.

The gene calls are TRBV5-1 and TRBJ1-4; D is uncertain. The CDR3 is made up of 13 amino acids. CDR1 is SGHRS, CDR2 YFSETQ, per germline. The ends were cut back, 7 bases at V and 4 bases at J, with 11 bases in the middle. CDR3 in DNA: TGCGCCAGCCGGTCGGGGATTAATGAAAAACTGTTTTTT. This gives the protein CASRSGINEKLFF.

The V call is TRBV12-5, the J call TRBJ2-2; D may be TRBD1 (6 bases). This CDR3 contains 15 residues. The V gene's germline CDR1 is LGHNT and CDR2 FRNRAP. The V end lost 1 base, the J end lost 0 bases, and 6 bases lay between the germline ends. As DNA, the CDR3 is TGTGCTAGTGGTTTGGGACAGGCGAACACCGGGGAGCTGTTTTTT. It encodes CASGLGQANTGELFF.

In DNA, the CDR3 is TGTGCCAGCAGCTTTAGGGGAGGGGGATCCTACAATGAGCAGTTCTTC. This translates into CASSFRGGGSYNEQFF. The gene calls are TRBV11-3 and TRBJ2-1, with D tentatively TRBD2 (7 bases). There are 16 residues in the CDR3. V lost 3 bases and J 1 base, leaving 13 bases between the germline ends. Germline V gives CDR1 SGHNT, CDR2 YENEEA. Combining the CDR3 with reference TRBV11-3 and TRBJ2-1 gives the whole variable domain EAGVVQSPRYKIIEKKQPVAFWCNPISGHNTLYWYLQNLGQGPELLIRYENEEAVDDSQLPKDRFSAERLKGVDSTLKIQPAELGDSAVYLCASSFRGGGSYNEQFFGPGTRLTVL.

The chain links TRBV4-2 to TRBJ1-2, with a possible D match to TRBD1 (6 bases). The V end lost 4 bases, the J end lost 2 bases, and 17 bases lay between the germline ends. The CDR3 length is 16 residues. CDR1 and CDR2 (germline): LGHNA, YNFKEQ. The CDR3 sequence: CASSPNQQGPNYGYTF. CDR3 bases: TGTGCCAGCAGCCCAAATCAACAGGGCCCCAACTATGGCTACACCTTC.

This chain connects TRBV5-1 to TRBJ1-1; 7 nucleotides align to TRBD1. CDR3 length: 14 residues. Trimming cost V 3 bases and J 4 bases; bases outside gene matches: 6. CDR1 and CDR2 (germline): SGHRS, YFSETQ. The CDR3 reads CASSWDSGGTEAFF. The CDR3 DNA follows: TGCGCCAGCAGCTGGGACAGTGGAGGCACTGAAGCTTTCTTT. Full variable domain (missing parts from reference TRBV5-1 and TRBJ1-1): KAGVTQTPRYLIKTRGQQVTLSCSPISGHRSVSWYQQTPGQGLQFLFEYFSETQRNKGNFPGRFSGRQFSNSRSEMNVSTLELGDSALYLCASSWDSGGTEAFFGQGTRLTVV.

In this sample, this clone turned up a few times. The chain couples TRBV7-3 to TRBJ2-1, with a weak D call TRBD1 (6 bases). Germline CDR1 is SGHTA and CDR2 is FQGTGA. Trimming cost V 4 bases and J 5 bases, with 9 bases left between them. This CDR3 has 13 amino acids. DNA of the CDR3: TGTGCCAGCAGCTCCGGGACAAACAATGAGCAGTTCTTC. Encoded protein: CASSSGTNNEQFF. The full variable domain, completed using reference TRBV7-3 and TRBJ2-1, is GAGVSQTPSNKVTEKGKYVELRCDPISGHTALYWYRQSLGQGPEFLIYFQGTGAADDSGLPNDRFFAVRPEGSVSTLKIQRTERGDSAVYLCASSSGTNNEQFFGPGTRLTVL.

The V gene is TRBV6-5, the J gene TRBJ1-2, with D hard to call. V lost 2 bases and J lost 6, with 10 bases in between. The CDR3 contains 13 residues. Per germline, CDR1 MNHEY and CDR2 SVGAGI. The CDR3 DNA sequence: TGTGCCAGCAGTTACGTAGGACTTGATGGCTACACCTTC. This translates into CASSYVGLDGYTF.

The chain carries TRBV6-1 and TRBJ2-1; unclear D gene. This CDR3 is built from 11 residues. Trimming left V 2 bases short and J 9 bases short, with 5 bases between. The germline CDR1 and CDR2 sequences are MNHNS and SASEGT. CDR3: CASSEQSEQFF. CDR3 coding DNA: TGTGCCAGCAGTGAACAGTCTGAGCAGTTCTTC.